The 24 T cell receptor beta chains presented below share a single source sample, sequenced in a study of cytomegalovirus exposure and HLA in healthy donors. Use of 60 Vbeta and 13 Jbeta primers characterized the PCR. Sequenced by immunoSEQ multiplex PCR; TCRdb stores in-frame clones only, minus some. This table holds some 170,000 clones, about 9% found once. Sequencing was done on a sample of PBMCs. These receptors all stem from a woman aged 25-40 years in good health and CMV-seropositive.

The V call is TRBV27, the J call TRBJ2-7, with D possibly TRBD1 on 6 matching bases. The V gene's germline CDR1 is MNHEY and CDR2 SMNVEV (reference sequence). This CDR3 has 16 amino acids. The V gene lost 3 bases and the J gene lost 0 bases, with 15 bases spanning the gap. The CDR3 DNA reads as TGTGCCAGCAGTTTGACAGGCTTAGGGGTCTCCTACGAGCAGTACTTC. Its translation: CASSLTGLGVSYEQYF.

This clone occurred a few times. The V call is TRBV19, the J call TRBJ1-1; D not resolved. The CDR3 extends over 12 amino acids. Trimming stripped 4 bases from V and 12 bases from J, with 15 bases between. The V gene's germline CDR1 is LNHDA and CDR2 SQIVND (reference sequence). CDR3 DNA sequence: TGTGCCAGTAGTACTGCGGAATTAGTTTCTTTCTTT. Protein: CASSTAELVSFF.

The chain joins TRBV13 to TRBJ2-5, with 7 bases matching TRBD1. Germline loops: CDR1 PRHDT, CDR2 FYEKMQ (reference sequence). V lost 2 bases, J lost 11 bases, and 14 bases stayed unmatched. CDR3 length: 15 amino acids. The CDR3 DNA reads TGTGCCAGCAGCTTATATGGGACAGTAGCTACGAAGCAGTACTTC. It codes for CASSLYGTVATKQYF.

There are a few counts of this clone. The chain carries TRBV5-6 and TRBJ2-7, with TRBD2 matching over 7 bases. V trimming: 4 bases; J trimming: 3 bases; junction bases outside the gene matches: 4. The germline gives CDR1 SGHDT, CDR2 YYEEEE. There are 13 residues in the CDR3. CDR3 DNA sequence: TGTGCCAGCAGCCCCGGGGGGTTCTACGAGCAGTACTTC. It codes for CASSPGGFYEQYF.

The sample holds a few counts of this clone. The CDR3 here is CASSPPPGRTEAFF. CDR3 nucleotides: TGTGCCAGCTCACCGCCGCCAGGGCGGACTGAAGCTTTCTTT. The gene calls are TRBV18 and TRBJ1-1, with D possibly matching TRBD1 (5 bases). V was cut by 3 bases and J by 5 bases, with 13 bases left in between. The germline V gene has CDR1 KGHSH and CDR2 LQKENI. The CDR3 spans 14 residues.

This clone was seen only a few times. The V gene is TRBV18, the J gene TRBJ2-1; a possible D gene is TRBD2 (6 bases). The CDR3 contains 15 residues. Germline assignment: CDR1 KGHSH and CDR2 LQKENI. The V gene lost 1 base and the J gene lost 7 bases, with 14 bases spanning the gap. In DNA form, the CDR3 reads TGTGCCAGCTCACCACTAGCGGCAGAGCATAATGAGCAGTTCTTC. Translated, it gives CASSPLAAEHNEQFF.

The chain has TRBV9 and TRBJ2-1, with 9 bases identical to TRBD1. Trimming cost V 3 bases and J 7 bases; bases outside gene matches: 17. The CDR3 has 18 residues. Germline V gene lookup returns CDR1 SGDLS and CDR2 YYNGEE. Here the CDR3 reads CASSGISRDRVLTNEQFF. In nucleotides, the CDR3 is TGTGCCAGCAGCGGGATATCCCGGGACAGGGTCCTTACGAATGAGCAGTTCTTC.

The rearrangement links TRBV18 to TRBJ1-1, with TRBD1 identical over 7 bases. CDR1 is KGHSH, CDR2 LQKENI, per germline. The CDR3 is 17 amino acids. The trim removed 0 bases at V and 0 bases at J, leaving 7 bases unmatched. CDR3 region: CASSPPGTEIMNTEAFF. The CDR3 DNA reads as TGTGCCAGCTCACCACCAGGGACAGAGATTATGAACACTGAAGCTTTCTTT.

The chain joins TRBV19 to TRBJ1-2, with D possibly matching TRBD1 (6 bases). V was pared by 1 base and J by 5 bases, with 11 bases between. CDR3 length: 14 amino acids. Germline V CDR1 and CDR2: LNHDA, SQIVND (reference sequence). Here the CDR3 DNA reads TGTGCCAGTAGTATAGGGGACAATACGTATGGCTACACCTTC. It specifies CASSIGDNTYGYTF.

In this sample, this clone turned up a few times. Mismatch with germline at one junction end may stem from a read error. This chain joins TRBV6-1 and TRBJ1-5; D gene uncertain. The germline CDR1 and CDR2 sequences are MNHNS and SASEGT. The CDR3 has 15 residues. CDR3 in amino acids: CASSERTGRNQPQHF. CDR3 in DNA: TGTGCCAGCAGTGAAAGAACGGGTCGAAATCAGCCTCAGCATTTT.

This rearrangement joins TRBV25-1 to TRBJ2-7, with TRBD2 identical over 8 bases. The CDR3 has 14 amino acids. The trim removed 4 bases at V and 3 bases at J, leaving 5 bases unmatched. Germline lookup yields CDR1 MGHDK and CDR2 SYGVNS. The CDR3 sequence is CASSGTSGNYEQYF. The CDR3 DNA sequence: TGTGCCAGCAGTGGAACTAGCGGCAACTACGAGCAGTACTTC.

This clone appeared a few times. This chain connects TRBV2 to TRBJ2-3, with 7 bases aligning to TRBD2. V was clipped by 7 bases and J by 3 bases; unmatched bases: 4. The CDR3 totals 13 residues. Per germline, CDR1 SNHLY and CDR2 FYNNEI. CDR3 nucleotide sequence: TGTGCCAGCAACGTGGGAGGGACAGATACGCAGTATTTT. It specifies CASNVGGTDTQYF.

In this sample, this clone turned up a few times. V usage is TRBV13 and J usage is TRBJ2-7; 9 positions agree with TRBD2. Germline CDR1 PRHDT, CDR2 FYEKMQ (reference sequence). The CDR3 totals 13 residues. V trimming: 6 bases; J trimming: 4 bases; junction bases outside the gene matches: 4. The CDR3 DNA follows: TGTGCCAGCAGGGTAGCGGGAGAATACGAGCAGTACTTC. Residues: CASRVAGEYEQYF.

The rearrangement links TRBV5-1 to TRBJ2-1, with 8 bases lining up with TRBD2. The CDR3 is 15 amino acids. Per the germline V gene, CDR1 is SGHRS and CDR2 is YFSETQ. With 6 bases clipped from V and 1 base from J, the junction kept 6 bases outside the gene matches. The CDR3 sequence: CASTPGGGSYNEQFF. The CDR3 bases are TGCGCCAGCACCCCGGGGGGGGGATCCTACAATGAGCAGTTCTTC. The full variable domain, its missing parts supplied by reference TRBV5-1 and TRBJ2-1, is KAGVTQTPRYLIKTRGQQVTLSCSPISGHRSVSWYQQTPGQGLQFLFEYFSETQRNKGNFPGRFSGRQFSNSRSEMNVSTLELGDSALYLCASTPGGGSYNEQFFGPGTRLTVL.

This clone was seen a handful of times. The chain couples TRBV4-1 to TRBJ2-7; tentatively, D is TRBD2 (5 bases). This CDR3 comprises 15 residues. The V and J ends lost 4 bases and 5 bases respectively, with 18 bases between them. Germline V lookup: CDR1 MGHRA, CDR2 YSYEKL. CDR3 DNA: TGCGCCAGCAGCCCCCTCGAGCGGACTCTGGACGAGCAGTACTTC. This codes for CASSPLERTLDEQYF.

This clone was recorded a few times. This sequence joins TRBV2 and TRBJ1-4; tentatively, D is TRBD1 (5 bases). The germline V gene encodes CDR1 SNHLY and CDR2 FYNNEI. This CDR3 is 15 amino acids long. Trimming left V 6 bases short and J 1 base short, with 12 bases between. The CDR3 nucleotides read TGTGCCAGCAGCAAGAGACAGATAACTAATGAAAAACTGTTTTTT. Its protein is CASSKRQITNEKLFF. The entire variable domain, with the rest obtained from reference TRBV2 and TRBJ1-4, is as follows: EPEVTQTPSHQVTQMGQEVILRCVPISNHLYFYWYRQILGQKVEFLVSFYNNEISEKSEIFDDQFSVERPDGSNFTLKIRSTKLEDSAMYFCASSKRQITNEKLFFGSGTQLSVL.

The rearrangement uses TRBV27 and TRBJ1-2; 7 bases line up with TRBD1. The CDR3 length is 20 residues. With 1 base clipped from V and 4 bases from J, the junction kept 21 bases outside the gene matches. Germline V gene lookup returns CDR1 MNHEY and CDR2 SMNVEV (reference sequence). CDR3 region: CASSLYSGFSRQGRFYGYTF. In DNA form, the CDR3 reads TGTGCCAGCAGTTTATATTCCGGATTTTCGAGACAGGGTCGATTCTATGGCTACACCTTC.

A word on this clone: At one boundary the junction diverges from the germline segment, which might be a read error. The CDR3 DNA follows: TGTGCCAGCAGTGATATGGGACTAGCGGGAGGGGGGACCCAGCACTTC. Translated, it gives CASSDMGLAGGGTQHF. V and J are TRBV25-1 and TRBJ2-5; 16 bases line up with TRBD2. The CDR3 runs 16 residues. CDR1 is MGHDK, CDR2 SYGVNS, per germline.

The chain joins TRBV29-1 to TRBJ2-2, with D perhaps matching TRBD1 (5 bases). V shed 2 bases and J shed 5 bases, with 9 bases lying between them. This CDR3 has 13 amino acids. Germline CDR1 reads SQVTM; CDR2 reads ANQGSEA. This CDR3 is CSVEQGWTGELFF. DNA for the CDR3: TGCAGCGTTGAACAGGGATGGACCGGGGAGCTGTTTTTT.

This clone was observed a handful of times. J is TRBJ1-2 and V is TRBV7-7, with 12 bases identical to TRBD1. The CDR3 length is 14 residues. Germline CDR1 and CDR2: SSHAT and FNYEAQ (reference sequence). J was trimmed by 6 bases and V by 5 bases; bases with no gene match: 4. CDR3 protein: CASSKGQGANGYTF. As DNA, the CDR3 is TGTGCCAGCAGCAAGGGACAGGGGGCCAATGGCTACACCTTC.

There are a few counts of this clone. The chain carries TRBV2 and TRBJ2-1; maybe TRBD2 (5 bases). Trimming left V 2 bases short and J 9 bases short, with 17 bases between. This CDR3 comprises 15 residues. Germline V CDR1 and CDR2: SNHLY, FYNNEI. The CDR3 spells CASSESRVGGTEQFF. The CDR3 bases are TGTGCCAGCAGTGAATCACGGGTTGGAGGTACTGAGCAGTTCTTC.

The genes are TRBV5-1 and TRBJ1-1; tentative D call: TRBD1 (5 bases). V lost 0 bases and J 1 base, leaving 10 bases between the germline ends. The CDR3 extends over 15 amino acids. Germline assignment: CDR1 SGHRS and CDR2 YFSETQ. The CDR3 region has the DNA TGCGCCAGCAGCTTGGGAGGGACTGCGAACACTGAAGCTTTCTTT. It yields the protein CASSLGGTANTEAFF. Looking up the rest from reference TRBV5-1 and TRBJ1-1 gives the full variable domain: KAGVTQTPRYLIKTRGQQVTLSCSPISGHRSVSWYQQTPGQGLQFLFEYFSETQRNKGNFPGRFSGRQFSNSRSEMNVSTLELGDSALYLCASSLGGTANTEAFFGQGTRLTVV.

This clone was seen more than once but under ten times. In DNA form, the CDR3 reads TGTGCCAGCAGCGTATCTCGGGGGTCTGGGGCCAACGTCCTGACTTTC. This codes for CASSVSRGSGANVLTF. This chain joins TRBV9 and TRBJ2-6; tentatively, D is TRBD2 (6 bases). CDR3 length equals 16 residues. V lost 1 base and J 1 base, leaving 9 bases between the germline ends. CDR1 SGDLS and CDR2 YYNGEE come from the germline V gene. The entire variable domain, with the rest obtained from reference TRBV9 and TRBJ2-6, is as follows: DSGVTQTPKHLITATGQRVTLRCSPRSGDLSVYWYQQSLDQGLQFLIQYYNGEERAKGNILERFSAQQFPDLHSELNLSSLELGDSALYFCASSVSRGSGANVLTFGAGSRLTVL.

V is TRBV6-5 and J is TRBJ1-1, with D maybe TRBD1 (6 bases). The germline CDR1 and CDR2 sequences are MNHEY and SVGAGI. This CDR3 has 13 residues. Trimming took 4 bases from V and 7 from J, leaving 13 bases between them. The CDR3 bases are TGTGCCAGCAGTTCTGAGGGGGGGCTTGAAGCTTTCTTT. It encodes CASSSEGGLEAFF.